The following is a T cell receptor (beta chain) sequence with its context. This sample was taken from a study of blood T cell repertoires in COVID-19. Study background: The United States, Italy and Spain were the sources of the acute and convalescent COVID-19 samples.

The CDR3 extends over 17 amino acids. J was trimmed by 0 bases and V by 2 bases; bases with no gene match: 6. The V gene's germline CDR1 is SGHRS and CDR2 YFSETQ. In the authors' workflow: Nucleated cell counts were estimated from reference gene primer amplification. TCRdb's copy holds only in-frame clones and misses some; the assay was immunoSEQ multiplex PCR. That table supplies the V and J calls and clone size; D and trimming were determined from the DNA. The table shows 75,000 to 100,000 clones, with around nine tenths occurring only once. Sequenced: peripheral blood. The receptor comes from a human donor in a cohort sampled during active COVID-19. This sequence joins TRBV5-1 and TRBJ2-2; 8 bases align to TRBD2. The CDR3 protein is CASSFLSGRANTGELFF. CDR3 coding DNA: TGCGCCAGCAGCTTTTTGTCCGGGAGGGCGAACACCGGGGAGCTGTTTTTT. The variable domain in full, completed from reference TRBV5-1 and TRBJ2-2, reads KAGVTQTPRYLIKTRGQQVTLSCSPISGHRSVSWYQQTPGQGLQFLFEYFSETQRNKGNFPGRFSGRQFSNSRSEMNVSTLELGDSALYLCASSFLSGRANTGELFFGEGSRLTVL.